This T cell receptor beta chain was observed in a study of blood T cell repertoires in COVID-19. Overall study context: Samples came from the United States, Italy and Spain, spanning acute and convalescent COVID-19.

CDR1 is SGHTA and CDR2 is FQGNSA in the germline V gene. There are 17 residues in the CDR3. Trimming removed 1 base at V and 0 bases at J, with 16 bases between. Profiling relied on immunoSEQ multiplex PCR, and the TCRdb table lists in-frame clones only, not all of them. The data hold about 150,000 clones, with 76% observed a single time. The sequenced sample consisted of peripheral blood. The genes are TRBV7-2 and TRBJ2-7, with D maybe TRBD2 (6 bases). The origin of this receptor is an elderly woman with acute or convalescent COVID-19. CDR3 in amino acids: CASSLEVGFSGSYEQYF. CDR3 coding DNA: TGTGCCAGCAGCTTAGAGGTGGGGTTTAGCGGCTCCTACGAGCAGTACTTC.